This TCR beta chain was captured in a study of cytomegalovirus exposure and HLA in healthy donors. On the study more broadly: The 90 to 150 validation repertoires, a later analysis reported, used the same platform as the 600 to 700 first-cohort repertoires. Whole-study findings and limits: Many donors carried some public TCRs, although rarity characterized most TCR sequences. Reported results showed that the classifier diagnosed cytomegalovirus status with high specificity and sensitivity.

This clone occurred once. Antigen: not known. Other nucleotide sequences in the sample specify the same CDR3. The donors were part of the validation cohort, which consisted of under 150 subjects and was separate from the first cohort of hundreds of subjects. Germline CDR1 MNHEY, CDR2 SVGAGI. There are 12 residues in the CDR3. V was clipped by 0 bases and J by 5 bases, with 4 bases between them. Only in-frame clones appear in the TCRdb table, and some are missing; sequencing was by immunoSEQ multiplex PCR. The sample records approximately 120,000 clones, approximately 94% being singletons. The receptor was isolated from a man younger than 35 in good health and CMV-seronegative. The chain is built from TRBV6-5 and TRBJ2-5; no firm D call. The sample comprised PBMCs. The DNA of the CDR3 is TGTGCCAGCAGTTACTCGAGGGAGACCCAGTACTTC. Its translation: CASSYSRETQYF.